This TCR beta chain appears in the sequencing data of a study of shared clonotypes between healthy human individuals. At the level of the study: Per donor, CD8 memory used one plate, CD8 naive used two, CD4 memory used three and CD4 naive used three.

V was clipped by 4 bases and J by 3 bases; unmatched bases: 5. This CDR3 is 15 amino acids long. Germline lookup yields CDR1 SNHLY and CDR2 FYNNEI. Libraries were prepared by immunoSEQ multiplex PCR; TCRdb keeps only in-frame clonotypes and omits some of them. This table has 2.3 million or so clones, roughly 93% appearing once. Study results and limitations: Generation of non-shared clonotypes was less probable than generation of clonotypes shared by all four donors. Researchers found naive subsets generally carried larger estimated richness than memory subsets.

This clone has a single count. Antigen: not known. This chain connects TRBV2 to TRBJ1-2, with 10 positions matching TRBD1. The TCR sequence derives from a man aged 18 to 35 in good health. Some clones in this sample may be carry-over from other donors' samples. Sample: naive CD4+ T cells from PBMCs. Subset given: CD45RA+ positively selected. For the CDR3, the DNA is TGTGCCAGCAGTGGATGGGACAGGGGCGACTATGGCTACACCTTC. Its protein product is CASSGWDRGDYGYTF. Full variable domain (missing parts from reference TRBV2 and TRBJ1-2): EPEVTQTPSHQVTQMGQEVILRCVPISNHLYFYWYRQILGQKVEFLVSFYNNEISEKSEIFDDQFSVERPDGSNFTLKIRSTKLEDSAMYFCASSGWDRGDYGYTFGSGTRLTVV.